The 3 T cell receptor beta chains given below trace back to one sample, sequenced in a study of blood T cell repertoires in COVID-19. The table came from immunoSEQ multiplex PCR; TCRdb's copy has only in-frame clones and leaves some out. Of more than 85,000 clones listed, approximately 80% are singletons. Source material: peripheral blood. The origin of the receptors is a human donor in a cohort sampled during active COVID-19.

The chain is built from TRBV7-3 and TRBJ2-1; D call uncertain. This CDR3 spans 17 amino acids. Germline values: CDR1 SGHTA, CDR2 FQGTGA. The V end was cut by 0 bases, the J end by 0 bases, with 12 bases between. DNA of the CDR3: TGTGCCAGCAGCTTAACATTAGCACCGAGCTCCTACAATGAGCAGTTCTTC. Translated, it gives CASSLTLAPSSYNEQFF.

The chain's CDR3 is CASSGAWDTSNTEAFF. In nucleotides, the CDR3 is TGTGCCAGCAGTGGGGCGTGGGACACTTCGAACACTGAAGCTTTCTTT. The chain employs TRBV28 and TRBJ1-1; TRBD1 is a possible D gene (6 bases). Between the trimmed V and J ends, which lost 5 bases and 1 base, there was a span of 17 bases. The germline CDR1 and CDR2 sequences are MDHEN and SYDVKM. The CDR3 is 16 residues long.

The chain has TRBV27 and TRBJ2-7, with 12 nucleotides matching TRBD2. Trimming took 3 bases from V and 4 from J; bases not matched to a gene: 19. Germline loops: CDR1 MNHEY, CDR2 SMNVEV (reference sequence). This CDR3 region has 20 residues. CDR3 coding DNA: TGTGCCAGCAGTTTTTCTGCGACTAGCGGGAGATTACGTGGGGGGTACGAGCAGTACTTC. Residues: CASSFSATSGRLRGGYEQYF.